This note documents a single T cell receptor (beta chain) sequence. Its antigen specificity is not known. Base qualities are not at hand, and no much larger clone is one base apart. Naive CD4 T cells, defined as CD45RO-negative and CD62L-positive, were isolated from PBMCs by fluorescence-activated cell sorting. About 50 ml of fresh peripheral blood was drawn per donor, and PBMCs were isolated by Ficoll density centrifugation. Cells were sorted on a FACSAria III instrument, and every sample had a purity above 85%. The data were taken from a study of human versus mouse CDR3 diversity and MHC coevolution (dated by TCRdb to about 2017). At the level of the whole study: According to reports, the immunoSEQ assay detects one in 200,000 T cells and minimizes multiplex PCR amplification bias. Across mouse and human samples, each sample had between roughly 0.6 x 10^7 and 1.7 x 10^7 valid reads. The human cohort comprised three healthy volunteer blood donors, one aged 30 to 40, one aged 40 to 49 and one aged 60 to 69 at collection. Repertoires of human naive CD4 T cells were used as a reference for TCR selection on multiple MHC II alleles and were compared against human-TCR-locus transgenic mice carrying single MHC II. Findings and caveats that apply to the study as a whole: The largest TCR beta repertoire, approximately 1.7 million clonotypes, was estimated by iCHAO1 for humans, a finding likely attributable to selection by multiple MHC II molecules. Repertoire diversity was not considered directly comparable between humans and mice because human T cells were selected on over 5 MHC II alleles. On average, humans had more CDR3 deletions and insertions than mice, indicating greater exonuclease and TdT activity. Most of the three human donors showed the lowest clonal inequality scores among all compared groups.

The QIAGEN blood and tissue kit was used to extract genomic DNA from sorted cells, and the DNA was quantified on a NanoDrop 1000. Using multiplex PCR of genomic DNA, the immunoSEQ platform deep sequenced and quantified the TCR alpha and beta chains. The authors' pipeline ran thus. Annotation of the TCR sequences relied on IMGT gene and region definitions. Out-of-frame rearrangements were used as a proxy for the preselection repertoire and compared with in-frame clonotypes. The iCHAO1 estimator supplied with the immunoSEQ platform was used to estimate repertoire size. A Gini index based on the Lorenz curve was applied to in-frame amino acid clonotypes to measure clonal inequality. Shared clonotypes were counted with the intersect function of the R package tcR, and similarity was scored with the Jaccard index. V, J and V-J usage frequencies went into a principal component analysis run with the R prcomp function, with no normalization applied. As stored in TCRdb, this immuneACCESS dataset retains in-frame rearrangements with V and J assigned. A fraction of the clones does not appear; measured against another copy, unresolved V genes explain less than half of the discrepancy, and the remainder lacks a known reason. That table supplies the V and J calls and clone size; D and trimming were determined from the DNA. The sample table records about 77,000 clones; around 90% of these occur just once. The top ten constitute 0.15% of the sample.

Including cysteine and phenylalanine, the CDR3 has 13 amino acids. The sequence is cut down to CDR3 DNA, 39 bases in frame from base 1. V is pared back by 0 bases and J by 0 bases, with 3 bases lying between the germline termini. Looking up the germline V gene (reference sequence) yields CDR1 GTSNPN and CDR2 SVGIG. This TCR derives from a person between 25 and 70 years old in good health. The chain is made from TRBV30 and TRBJ1-5; no D gene can be assigned with confidence. Sample: naive CD4+ T cells from blood. In light of the paper, this sample's cell subset or site label describes: CD45RO-negative CD62L-positive naive CD4 T cells. The nucleotide sequence reads as follows: TGTGCCTGGAGTGTCCATAGCAATCAGCCCCAGCATTTT. Protein translation: CAWSVHSNQPQHF.